This TCR beta chain derives from a study of blood T cell repertoires in COVID-19. Whole-study context: The United States, Italy and Spain provided the acute and convalescent COVID-19 samples. PBMCs, B-cell-depleted T cells, or T cells provided the cDNA or gDNA that made up the material.

V was clipped by 4 bases and J by 4 bases; unmatched bases: 10. The CDR3 totals 15 residues. Germline-derived CDR1 and CDR2 are SGHNT and YYREEE (reference sequence). Under the authors' procedure: It was from reference gene primer amplification that nucleated cell counts were estimated. Assay: immunoSEQ multiplex PCR; the TCRdb copy retains only in-frame clones and omits some. V and J calls and clone size are those listed in that table; D and trimming were worked out from the DNA. The sample contains about 290,000 clones, 85% of which appear only once. The J gene is TRBJ1-1, the V gene TRBV5-4; TRBD1 aligns across 7 bases. Sequenced material: peripheral blood. The TCR sequence derives from a woman between 45 and 65 years old with active or convalescent COVID-19. The CDR3 sequence: CASSQAGGRGTEAFF. The CDR3 DNA follows: TGTGCCAGCAGCCAAGCAGGGGGTCGGGGCACTGAAGCTTTCTTT.